Included here is one T cell receptor (beta chain) sequence, with context. The sample comes from a study of beta chain features in type 1 diabetes. The isolated RNA, all of it, was reverse transcribed, so expressed TCRB transcripts were what got sequenced. The study sequenced naive, central memory and regulatory T cell samples to an average of about 3.6 million reads. The repertoire was sequenced with immunoSEQ multiplex PCR; TCRdb's copy has only in-frame clones and lacks some. The sample holds about 900,000 clones, about a sixth seen once. A sort by CD45RO/CCR7/CD25/CD127/CD95/CD27 yielded CD4+ naive, central memory, regulatory and stem cell-like memory cells. The sequenced material came from naive CD4+ T cells from blood. The origin of this receptor is a woman aged 18-29 years in good health.

CDR3 sequence: CASSPDLKRTGELFF. DNA for the CDR3: TGTGCCAGCTCACCAGACTTAAAGCGGACCGGGGAGCTGTTTTTT. The V call is TRBV18, the J call TRBJ2-2, with D possibly matching TRBD2 (5 bases). Trimming cost V 2 bases and J 5 bases, with 12 bases left between them. The V gene's germline CDR1 is KGHSH and CDR2 LQKENI. The CDR3 has 15 residues.